This T cell receptor beta chain was identified during a study of blood T cells in healthy people across ages. This clonotype was counted ten times or more. A second roughly 6 to 12 cycle PCR used barcoded and J-beta primers. TCRdb itself ran the 5' RACE reads through MiXCR, one entry per CDR3 protein. The repertoire holds approximately 810,000 distinct CDR3 sequences, with 29% as singletons. RNA extraction gave at least 5 micrograms of total RNA per sample. The CDR3 length is 15 residues. Germline V CDR1 and CDR2: MNHEY, SVGEGT. V lost 4 bases and J lost 2; bases outside the gene matches: 5. This receptor was taken from a woman older than 75 in good health. Sample: blood. V usage is TRBV6-2 or TRBV6-3 and J usage is TRBJ2-7; 10 bases align to TRBD1. The CDR3, as DNA: TGTGCCAGCAGTTCCGGGACAGGGGATCCCTACGAGCAGTACTTC. This gives the protein CASSSGTGDPYEQYF.